The 21 T cell receptor beta chains presented below share a single source sample, sequenced in a study of T cell repertoires in cytomegalovirus infection (dated by TCRdb to about 2019). Sequenced on an Illumina HiSeq 1500. TCRdb's own reprocessing of the public reads used fastp at Q25 and MiXCR and kept productive beta chains. Entries are consolidated by CDR3 protein sequence, retaining the most common genes and DNA. This sample comprises about 180,000 distinct CDR3 sequences, about a sixth of them detected only once. The top ten clones comprise less than 25% of the sample. The sequencing sample was made of CD8+ T cells from PBMCs. The receptors originated from a human donor in good health (CMV status not recorded). Some clones in this sample may be carry-over from other donors' samples.

This clonotype was detected a few times. The V gene is TRBV2, the J gene TRBJ2-7; D is ambiguous. Trimming left V 0 bases short and J 0 bases short, with 9 bases between. The CDR3 sequence is 15 residues long. The germline V gene has CDR1 SNHLY and CDR2 FYNNEI. The CDR3 bases are TGTGCCAGCAGTGAAGCAGTCCAACCCTCCTACGAGCAGTACTTC. The encoded protein is CASSEAVQPSYEQYF.

This clonotype was observed a handful of times. The V gene is TRBV11-2, the J gene TRBJ1-1; 11 bases are shared with TRBD1. This CDR3 has 13 amino acids. Trimming removed 4 bases from V and 6 bases from J; junction bases left unmatched: 1. Germline CDR1 is SGHAT and CDR2 is FQNNGV. CDR3 sequence: CASSWGQGAEAFF. The CDR3 coding sequence is TGTGCCAGCAGCTGGGGACAGGGGGCTGAAGCTTTCTTT.

The chain combines TRBV29-1 with TRBJ1-2; D is unresolved. The V end was cut by 5 bases, the J end by 4 bases, with 26 bases between. From germline, CDR1 is SQVTM and CDR2 ANQGSEA. CDR3 size: 17 residues. Here the CDR3 reads CSVRLSGSPNGPYGYTF. CDR3 coding DNA: TGCAGCGTTAGGTTATCAGGCTCGCCGAACGGGCCCTATGGCTACACCTTC.

This clonotype was seen a handful of times. The chain couples TRBV7-2 to TRBJ1-2; TRBD1 is a possible D gene (6 bases). Germline V gene lookup returns CDR1 SGHTA and CDR2 FQGNSA. This CDR3 has 15 residues. V lost 7 bases and J lost 5, with 20 bases in between. CDR3: CASTITGSYGYGYTF. CDR3 nucleotides: TGTGCCAGCACCATTACAGGGAGTTATGGGTATGGCTACACCTTC.

This clonotype has more than one count but fewer than ten. The genes are TRBV7-8 and TRBJ2-1, with TRBD1 matching over 8 bases. This CDR3 comprises 15 residues. Losses at the gene ends were 3 bases for V and 3 bases for J; bases not matched to a gene: 4. Germline V gives CDR1 SGHVS, CDR2 FQNEAQ. CDR3 in amino acids: CASSFRTGNYNEQFF. In DNA, the CDR3 is TGTGCCAGCAGCTTCCGGACAGGGAACTACAATGAGCAGTTCTTC.

This clonotype was picked up a small number of times. The chain couples TRBV4-1 to TRBJ2-1; D may be TRBD2 (6 bases). From germline, CDR1 is MGHRA and CDR2 YSYEKL. CDR3 size: 13 residues. Trimming shortened V by 1 base and J by 12 bases, and 13 bases separated the two germline ends. The CDR3 spells CASSQALRGRQFF. CDR3 DNA sequence: TGCGCCAGCAGCCAAGCCCTGCGGGGTAGGCAGTTCTTC.

The V gene is TRBV7-9, the J gene TRBJ2-4, with no clear D. Germline V gene lookup returns CDR1 SEHNR and CDR2 FQNEAQ (reference sequence). The ends were cut back, 2 bases at V and 1 base at J, with 9 bases in the middle. The CDR3 runs to 15 residues. CDR3 loop: CASSLSQGAKNIQYF. The CDR3 coding sequence is TGTGCCAGCAGCTTAAGCCAAGGGGCCAAAAACATTCAGTACTTC.

This clonotype was seen a handful of times. The genes are TRBV27 and TRBJ2-1, with 12 bases aligning to TRBD1. CDR1 and CDR2 (germline): MNHEY, SMNVEV (reference sequence). V shed 4 bases, J shed 7 bases, and the junction held 5 bases outside the gene matches. The length of the CDR3 is 15 residues. The CDR3 protein is CASSSGTGGLNEQFF. CDR3 sequence (DNA): TGTGCCAGCAGTTCCGGGACAGGGGGCCTGAATGAGCAGTTCTTC.

The chain joins TRBV10-3 to TRBJ2-1; D is unclear. Between the trimmed V and J ends, which lost 3 bases and 5 bases, there was a span of 5 bases. The CDR3 has 12 residues. Per germline, CDR1 ENHRY and CDR2 SYGVKD. In DNA, the CDR3 is TGTGCCATCAGTGACAGCAACAATGAGCAGTTCTTC. Its translation: CAISDSNNEQFF.

This chain links TRBV7-9 with TRBJ1-2; D is uncertain. Trimming removed 3 bases at V and 8 bases at J, with 22 bases between. CDR1 and CDR2 (germline): SEHNR, FQNEAQ (reference sequence). The CDR3 length is 16 residues. Here the CDR3 reads CASSLKGFRQDLGYTF. The CDR3, as DNA: TGTGCCAGCAGCTTGAAGGGCTTCCGGCAGGACTTGGGCTACACCTTC.

This rearrangement joins TRBV15 to TRBJ2-2; weak D call: TRBD2 (5 bases). This CDR3 region has 17 residues. Germline loops: CDR1 LNHNV, CDR2 YYDKDF (reference sequence). Trimming left V 0 bases short and J 4 bases short, with 15 bases between. The CDR3 sequence: CATSRERGRYLTGELFF. CDR3 in DNA: TGTGCCACCAGCAGAGAGAGAGGGCGATACCTCACCGGGGAGCTGTTTTTT.

This clonotype turned up a few times. The chain recombines TRBV7-3 with TRBJ1-5; D might be TRBD1 (5 bases). The CDR3 totals 16 residues. Between the trimmed V and J ends, which lost 5 bases and 4 bases, there was a span of 18 bases. Germline CDR1 reads SGHTA; CDR2 reads FQGTGA. CDR3 in amino acids: CASSGGRGLRNQPQHF. In DNA form, the CDR3 reads TGTGCCAGCAGCGGGGGTAGGGGCTTGAGGAATCAGCCCCAGCATTTT. Full variable domain (outside the CDR3, taken from reference TRBV7-3 and TRBJ1-5): GAGVSQTPSNKVTEKGKYVELRCDPISGHTALYWYRQSLGQGPEFLIYFQGTGAADDSGLPNDRFFAVRPEGSVSTLKIQRTERGDSAVYLCASSGGRGLRNQPQHFGDGTRLSIL.

This chain links TRBV12-3 or TRBV12-4 with TRBJ2-1, with unresolved D. The V gene lost 7 bases and the J gene lost 7 bases, with 14 bases spanning the gap. There are 13 residues in the CDR3. CDR3 residues: CASTPSTLNEQFF. The CDR3 DNA reads TGTGCCAGCACCCCTTCCACCCTGAATGAGCAGTTCTTC.

This clonotype has more than one count but fewer than ten. The chain links TRBV5-1 to TRBJ2-7; D possibly corresponds to TRBD1 (5 bases). Trimming took 0 bases from V and 2 from J, leaving 9 bases between them. The CDR3 covers 14 residues. The V gene's germline CDR1 is SGHRS and CDR2 YFSETQ. In DNA form, the CDR3 reads TGCGCCAGCAGCTTGGAAGGGGCCGCCTACGAGCAGTACTTC. Its protein product is CASSLEGAAYEQYF. Full variable domain (remainder filled in from reference TRBV5-1 and TRBJ2-7): KAGVTQTPRYLIKTRGQQVTLSCSPISGHRSVSWYQQTPGQGLQFLFEYFSETQRNKGNFPGRFSGRQFSNSRSEMNVSTLELGDSALYLCASSLEGAAYEQYFGPGTRLTVT.

This clonotype was counted a single time. The chain has TRBV7-9 and TRBJ2-3, with 10 bases aligning to TRBD2. The junction had 5 bases not matched to a gene; V was cut back by 5 bases and J by 0 bases. CDR3 length: 16 residues. The V gene's germline CDR1 is SEHNR and CDR2 FQNEAQ (reference sequence). CDR3 bases: TGTGCCAGCAGCCCGGCTAGCGGGGGAAGCACAGATACGCAGTATTTT. This gives the protein CASSPASGGSTDTQYF.

A note on this clonotype: This may come from a read error, since a much larger clone is one base off. V gene TRBV7-9 combines with J gene TRBJ1-1; 10 positions match TRBD1. The CDR3 runs to 17 residues. The germline CDR1 and CDR2 sequences are SEHNR and FQNEAQ (reference sequence). The CDR3 DNA is TGTGCCAGCAGTAGCACCGGGACAGGGGTTCAGAACACTGAATCTTTCTTT. It encodes CASSSTGTGVQNTESFF.

V gene TRBV6-1 combines with J gene TRBJ2-1, with D hard to call. V was trimmed by 6 bases and J by 0 bases, leaving 6 bases between them. Germline V gene sequence: CDR1 MNHNS, CDR2 SASEGT. The CDR3 has 13 amino acids. CDR3 amino acids: CASRDLSYNEQFF. CDR3 coding DNA: TGTGCCAGCAGGGACCTCTCCTACAATGAGCAGTTCTTC.

The chain links TRBV7-7 to TRBJ2-1; 8 nucleotides match TRBD2. The V and J ends lost 2 bases and 5 bases, in that order; junction bases with no gene match: 5. The CDR3 contains 15 residues. The germline V gene has CDR1 SSHAT and CDR2 FNYEAQ (reference sequence). The CDR3 loop reads CASSLSSGVHNEQFF. DNA of the CDR3: TGTGCCAGCAGCTTAAGTAGCGGGGTCCACAATGAGCAGTTCTTC.

The rearrangement joins TRBV29-1 to TRBJ2-7, with TRBD2 identical over 7 bases. J was trimmed by 3 bases and V by 0 bases; bases with no gene match: 8. The CDR3 is made up of 15 amino acids. Per the germline V gene, CDR1 is SQVTM and CDR2 is ANQGSEA. CDR3 sequence: CSVEDLRGVDYEQYF. CDR3 sequence (DNA): TGCAGCGTTGAAGACCTCCGGGGGGTCGACTACGAGCAGTACTTC.

This clonotype has a handful of counts. The chain combines TRBV7-6 with TRBJ2-7; 10 bases fit TRBD1. Germline trimming cut 4 bases from V and 7 bases from J; bases unmatched to any gene: 10. Germline values: CDR1 SGHVS, CDR2 FNYEAQ. The CDR3 consists of 15 residues. CDR3 DNA sequence: TGTGCCAGCAGCTCGACCGGGACAGGGGTCCGGGAGCAGTACTTC. This codes for CASSSTGTGVREQYF.

The chain uses TRBV7-2 and TRBJ1-4; TRBD1 matches 8 bases. The ends lost 7 bases at V and 7 bases at J; junction bases unmatched: 11. This CDR3 is 15 amino acids long. CDR1 and CDR2 (germline): SGHTA, FQGNSA. The CDR3 sequence is CASTLRTGIGEKLFF. CDR3 coding DNA: TGTGCCAGCACCCTTAGGACAGGGATAGGTGAAAAACTGTTTTTT.